This entry lists 5 T cell receptor beta chains sequenced from one sample in a study of cytomegalovirus exposure and HLA in healthy donors. The primer mix had 60 Vbeta and 13 Jbeta primers. Repertoires were generated with immunoSEQ multiplex PCR, while TCRdb's copy carries only in-frame clones and drops some. The sample has about 100,000 clones, more than 75% seen once. Sequenced input: PBMCs. These receptors originate from a woman aged 45-65 years in good health and CMV-seropositive.

This chain connects TRBV6-6 to TRBJ1-1; no clear D. CDR1 is MNHNY, CDR2 SVGAGI, per germline (reference sequence). Trimming took 7 bases from V and 1 from J, leaving 7 bases between them. The CDR3 is 12 amino acids. CDR3 in DNA: TGTGCCAGCAAGGCGGGGAACACTGAAGCTTTCTTT. Its translation is CASKAGNTEAFF.

This clone was seen only once. The V gene is TRBV7-9, the J gene TRBJ2-5; tentative D call: TRBD1 (5 bases). V gave up 4 bases and J gave up 4 bases, with 10 bases separating them. Germline V gives CDR1 SEHNR, CDR2 FQNEAQ (reference sequence). This CDR3 contains 13 residues. CDR3 protein: CASSSSGRETQYF. The CDR3, as DNA: TGTGCCAGCAGCTCCTCAGGGCGAGAGACCCAGTACTTC.

This chain connects TRBV30 to TRBJ2-7; 8 bases agree with TRBD1. Germline-derived CDR1 and CDR2 are GTSNPN and SVGIG (reference sequence). The CDR3 is 13 amino acids. The ends lost 3 bases at V and 6 bases at J; junction bases unmatched: 7. Written as DNA, the CDR3 is TGTGCCTGGAGAGGGGGACAGGCCCTCGAGCAGTACTTC. The encoded protein is CAWRGGQALEQYF.

The V call is TRBV6-5, the J call TRBJ1-5, with 7 bases lining up with TRBD1. After removal of 6 bases from V and 3 bases from J, the junction contained 8 bases not matched to a gene. The CDR3 runs to 15 residues. The germline V gene encodes CDR1 MNHEY and CDR2 SVGAGI. CDR3 nucleotides: TGTGCCAGCAGCCCGGGACAGACAGACAATCAGCCCCAGCATTTT. It encodes CASSPGQTDNQPQHF.

The V gene is TRBV6-6, the J gene TRBJ2-1; unclear D gene. The CDR3 sequence is 13 residues long. CDR1 and CDR2 from the germline V gene are MNHNY and SVGAGI (reference sequence). V was trimmed by 4 bases and J by 7 bases, leaving 11 bases between them. The CDR3 region is CASSFTRSNEQFF. In nucleotides, the CDR3 is TGTGCCAGCAGTTTCACGAGGTCGAATGAGCAGTTCTTC.